This T cell receptor beta chain was identified in a study of T cells in Graves' hyperthyroidism and ophthalmopathy. Uncontrolled infection, other autoimmune disease, pregnancy or lactation barred patients from enrollment. Every diagnosis used clinical symptoms, serum thyroxine and TRAb, thyroid ultrasound and orbital computed tomography. This clonotype has at least ten counts. Researchers took RNA transcripts and amplified the TCR beta CDR3 regions from them. Carried out on the TCR CDR3, a first-round RT-PCR used the HTBI primer set. TCRdb re-analysed the multiplex PCR reads in MiXCR, keeping a single row per CDR3 protein. There are approximately 530,000 distinct CDR3 sequences in the sample; about a sixth occur only once, and around 19% lies in the top ten. CDR3 length: 12 residues. With 0 bases removed from V and 6 bases from J, the gap between germline ends came to 7 bases. The V gene's germline CDR1 is DFQATT and CDR2 SNEGSKA (reference sequence).

This sequence joins TRBV20-1 and TRBJ2-3, with D unresolved. Sequenced input: blood. The clonotype was recovered from a woman between 18 and 30 years old with Graves' hyperthyroidism. CDR3 residues: CSARDPLDTQYF. DNA for the CDR3: TGCAGTGCTAGAGATCCTCTGGATACGCAGTATTTT.